Listed below are T cell receptor beta chains from one sample, sequenced in a study of technical replicates of blood from several donors. Profiling relied on immunoSEQ multiplex PCR, and the TCRdb table lists in-frame clones only, not all of them. This table holds 87,000 or so clones, roughly 94% found once. Material for sequencing was T cells isolated from PBMCs. All receptors come from a human donor in good health. Both conserved end residues are part of each CDR3. Fields, in order: CDR3 length, D gene, J gene, clone size, V gene, CDR3 DNA, CDR3 protein. The D gene is left open where the match is weak. Clone size is not always given. Where it is, it says once, few, many or a class for expanded clones.

14 NA TRBJ1-1 NA TRBV6-1 TGTGCCAGCAGTGTTACAGGCGTTATCTTGGAAGCTTTCTTT CASSVTGVILEAFF
11 NA TRBJ2-7 NA TRBV6-1 TGTGCCAGCAGTGTAATAGACGAGCAGTACTTC CASSVIDEQYF
15 NA TRBJ2-1 once TRBV7-9 TGTGCCAGCAGCTCAATAGCGGCTGCCTACAATGAGCAGTTCTTC CASSSIAAAYNEQFF
13 NA TRBJ2-7 NA TRBV13 TGTGCCAGCAGCCCGACCCAGGCGTCCGAGCAGTACTTC CASSPTQASEQYF
13 NA TRBJ1-1 NA TRBV6-1 TGTGCCAGCACCGGGGGGGGGAACACTGAAGCTTTCTTT CASTGGGNTEAFF
16 TRBD2 TRBJ2-1 NA TRBV19 TGTGCCAGTGCCCCAGACCAGGGAGGGTCCTACAATGAGCAGTTCTTC CASAPDQGGSYNEQFF
15 TRBD2 TRBJ2-7 NA TRBV6-5 TGTGCCAGCAGTTACCGGAGCGGGAGGGGCTACGAGCAGTACTTC CASSYRSGRGYEQYF
14 NA TRBJ2-3 NA TRBV2 TGTGCCAGCAGTCCCTTACGCGATACAGATACGCAGTATTTT CASSPLRDTDTQYF
13 TRBD1 TRBJ1-2 NA TRBV6-5 TGTGCCAGCAGCCTTGGACAGGCCTATGGCTACACCTTC CASSLGQAYGYTF
16 TRBD1 TRBJ1-1 NA TRBV2 TGTGCCAGCAGTCTTGGGACAGGGGGCGCTTATGCTGAAGCTTTCTTT CASSLGTGGAYAEAFF
19 NA TRBJ2-3 NA TRBV18 TGTGCCAGCTCACCCGAATTAAGACAGAGGCCAACTAGCACAGATACGCAGTATTTT CASSPELRQRPTSTDTQYF
14 NA TRBJ2-1 NA TRBV29-1 TGCAGCGTTGAGGAGGCCCCGTGGGGCAATGAGCAGTTCTTC CSVEEAPWGNEQFF
13 NA TRBJ2-7 NA TRBV7-2 TGTGCCAGCAGCTTAGGAATCCGGGGCGAGCAGTACTTC CASSLGIRGEQYF
14 NA TRBJ2-1 NA TRBV4-1 TGCGCCAGCAGCCAAAGCACCGACTACAATGAGCAGTTCTTC CASSQSTDYNEQFF
15 NA TRBJ2-1 NA TRBV9 TGTGCCAGCAGCGTAGCCGCCAGCTCCTACAATGAGCAGTTCTTC CASSVAASSYNEQFF
12 NA TRBJ2-5 NA TRBV19 TGTGCCAGTAGTATGTCGAGAGAGACCCAGTACTTC CASSMSRETQYF